The entry that follows covers one T cell receptor beta chain sequence. Deletions cut 1 base from V and 3 bases from J, with 10 bases between. CDR1 GTSNPN and CDR2 SVGIG come from the germline V gene (reference sequence). The CDR3 runs 14 residues. This sample was included in a study of blood T cell repertoires in COVID-19. Method: immunoSEQ multiplex PCR; TCRdb's copy keeps in-frame clones and lacks some. The repertoire includes around 230,000 clones, roughly 89% of them detected once, and over 3% sits in the top ten. The sequencing sample was made of PBMCs or T cells enriched from blood (not recorded which). The rearrangement joins TRBV30 to TRBJ1-5; unclear D gene. The receptor was derived from a woman in her thirties or forties with acute COVID-19. In DNA, the CDR3 is TGTGCCTGGAGTGGCTCGAGGTACAATCAGCCCCAGCATTTT. This translates into CAWSGSRYNQPQHF.